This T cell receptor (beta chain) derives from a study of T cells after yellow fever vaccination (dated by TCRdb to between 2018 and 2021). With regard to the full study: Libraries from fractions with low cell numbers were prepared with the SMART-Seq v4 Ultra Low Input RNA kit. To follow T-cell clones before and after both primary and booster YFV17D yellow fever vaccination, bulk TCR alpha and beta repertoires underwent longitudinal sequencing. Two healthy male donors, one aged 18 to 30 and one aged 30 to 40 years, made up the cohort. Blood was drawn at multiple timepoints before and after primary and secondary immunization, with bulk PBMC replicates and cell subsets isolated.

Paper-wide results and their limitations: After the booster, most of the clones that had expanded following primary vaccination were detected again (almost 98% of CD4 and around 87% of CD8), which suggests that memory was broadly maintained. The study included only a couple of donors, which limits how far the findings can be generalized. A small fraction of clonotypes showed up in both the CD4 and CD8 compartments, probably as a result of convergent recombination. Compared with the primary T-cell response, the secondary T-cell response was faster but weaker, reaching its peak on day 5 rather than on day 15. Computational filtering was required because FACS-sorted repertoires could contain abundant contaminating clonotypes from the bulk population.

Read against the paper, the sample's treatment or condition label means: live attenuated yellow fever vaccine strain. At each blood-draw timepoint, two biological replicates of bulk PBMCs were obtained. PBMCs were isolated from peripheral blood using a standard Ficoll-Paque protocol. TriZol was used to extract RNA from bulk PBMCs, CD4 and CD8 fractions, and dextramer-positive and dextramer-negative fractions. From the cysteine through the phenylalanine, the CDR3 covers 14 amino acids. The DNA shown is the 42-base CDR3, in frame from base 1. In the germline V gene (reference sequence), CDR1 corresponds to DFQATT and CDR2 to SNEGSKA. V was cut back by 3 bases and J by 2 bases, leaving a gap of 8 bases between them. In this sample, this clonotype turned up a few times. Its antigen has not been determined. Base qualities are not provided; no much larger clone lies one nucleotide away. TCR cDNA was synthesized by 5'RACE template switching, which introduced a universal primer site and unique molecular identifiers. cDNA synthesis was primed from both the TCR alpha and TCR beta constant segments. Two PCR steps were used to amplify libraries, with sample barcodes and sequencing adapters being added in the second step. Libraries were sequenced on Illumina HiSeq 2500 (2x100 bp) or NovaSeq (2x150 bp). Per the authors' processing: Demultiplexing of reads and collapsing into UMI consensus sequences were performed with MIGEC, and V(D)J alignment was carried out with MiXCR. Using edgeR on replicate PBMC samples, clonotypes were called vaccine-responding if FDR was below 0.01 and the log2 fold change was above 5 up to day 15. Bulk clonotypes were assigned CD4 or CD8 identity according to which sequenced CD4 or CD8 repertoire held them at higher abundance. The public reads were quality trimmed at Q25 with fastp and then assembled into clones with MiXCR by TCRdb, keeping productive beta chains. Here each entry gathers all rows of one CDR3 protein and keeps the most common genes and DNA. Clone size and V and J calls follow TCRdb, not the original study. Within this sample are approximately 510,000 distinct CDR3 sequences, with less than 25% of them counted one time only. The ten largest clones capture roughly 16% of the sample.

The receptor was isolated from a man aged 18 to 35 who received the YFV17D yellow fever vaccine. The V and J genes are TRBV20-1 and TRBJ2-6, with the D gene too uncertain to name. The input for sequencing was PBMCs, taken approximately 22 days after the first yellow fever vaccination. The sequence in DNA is TGCAGTGCTAGTTTTGTTGCTGGGGCCAACGTCCTGACTTTC. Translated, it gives CSASFVAGANVLTF.